This T cell receptor beta chain came from a study of T cells in Graves' hyperthyroidism and ophthalmopathy. General study results and limits: For ophthalmopathy, model prediction preceded onset by a median roughly 6.5 months.

This clonotype came up once. Its antigen is unknown. RNA transcripts served as the template for amplifying TCR beta CDR3 regions. The HTBI primer set served for first-round RT-PCR of the TCR CDR3. TCRdb reprocessed the multiplex PCR reads with MiXCR, giving one entry per CDR3 protein. The profile shows hundreds of thousands of distinct CDR3 sequences, roughly 14% of them singletons. Under 3 months was the duration of disease in ophthalmopathy patients, who also had a Clinical Activity Score of at least 3 and a NOSPECS grade of at least 4. V dropped 5 bases and J dropped 7 bases, with 11 bases sitting between them. The CDR3 is made up of 13 amino acids. Germline V gene sequence: CDR1 SGHTA, CDR2 FQGNSA.

This TCR came from a young man with Graves' ophthalmopathy. The sequenced material came from blood. V is TRBV7-2 and J is TRBJ2-2, with unresolved D. Here the CDR3 reads CASSPSGFGELFF. Written as DNA, the CDR3 is TGTGCCAGCAGCCCATCCGGGTTCGGGGAGCTGTTTTTT.